Shown below are 22 T cell receptor beta chains from a single sample sequenced in a study of blood T cell repertoires in COVID-19. Clones were read by immunoSEQ multiplex PCR, and TCRdb kept only the in-frame ones, dropping some. Altogether a few hundred thousand clones are present, 80% to 90% being singletons, with the ten largest covering 4% to 4.5%. Sample: peripheral blood. Receptors were obtained from a man aged 60 to 69 with acute or convalescent COVID-19.

This chain connects TRBV6-2 or TRBV6-3 to TRBJ2-5, with 14 bases identical to TRBD2. The CDR3 runs to 16 residues. Per germline, CDR1 MNHEY and CDR2 SVGEGT. V trimming: 6 bases; J trimming: 5 bases; junction bases outside the gene matches: 8. CDR3 in DNA: TGTGCCAGCAGCCTCCCCCGACTAGCGGGAGGGGAGACCCAGTACTTC. It specifies CASSLPRLAGGETQYF.

The chain has TRBV5-5 and TRBJ2-2; 7 positions agree with TRBD1. The length of the CDR3 is 16 residues. The J segment lost 5 bases and the V segment lost 6 bases, leaving 13 bases of the junction unmatched. Germline V gene lookup returns CDR1 SGHKS and CDR2 YYEKEE (reference sequence). CDR3 nucleotides: TGTGCCAGCACTCGAGCAGAGGGGGCTTTTACCGGGGAGCTGTTTTTT. Protein sequence: CASTRAEGAFTGELFF.

The V call is TRBV2, the J call TRBJ1-6; D is unclear. The germline CDR1 and CDR2 sequences are SNHLY and FYNNEI. This CDR3 contains 16 residues. Trimming took 6 bases from V and 14 from J, leaving 26 bases between them. CDR3 nucleotides: TGTGCCAGCAGGCCCACCCGGGGAAAGACGGGAGTGGCCCTCCACTTT. This sequence encodes CASRPTRGKTGVALHF.

The V call is TRBV6-1, the J call TRBJ1-1, with D hard to call. CDR1 is MNHNS, CDR2 SASEGT, per germline. Trimming removed 3 bases from V and 6 bases from J, with 8 bases in between. This CDR3 comprises 12 residues. Here the CDR3 DNA reads TGTGCCAGCAGTGATTTCGGGGCTGAAGCTTTCTTT. It yields the protein CASSDFGAEAFF.

The chain is built from TRBV11-2 and TRBJ2-2; the match to TRBD2 covers 9 bases. The CDR3 has 15 residues. The trim removed 1 base at V and 5 bases at J, leaving 2 bases unmatched. Germline assignment: CDR1 SGHAT and CDR2 FQNNGV. The CDR3 sequence: CASSLVAGGTGELFF. The CDR3 nucleotides read TGTGCCAGCAGCTTAGTGGCGGGAGGGACCGGGGAGCTGTTTTTT.

CDR3 sequence (DNA): TGTGCCAGCAGCCCCCGACAGGGGGTCTACGAGCAGTACTTC. Translating it yields CASSPRQGVYEQYF. V and J are TRBV14 and TRBJ2-7; 9 bases map to TRBD1. Germline assignment: CDR1 SGHDN and CDR2 FVKESK. This CDR3 comprises 14 residues. The ends lost 4 bases at V and 3 bases at J; junction bases unmatched: 4.

The gene calls are TRBV2 and TRBJ1-5, with TRBD1 matching over 8 bases. CDR1 is SNHLY, CDR2 FYNNEI, per germline. CDR3 length: 15 amino acids. The V segment lost 4 bases and the J segment 4 bases; nucleotides outside the gene matches: 6. The CDR3 reads CASSVDRGSNQPQHF. The CDR3 DNA is TGTGCCAGCAGTGTAGACAGGGGATCAAATCAGCCCCAGCATTTT.

The genes are TRBV10-2 and TRBJ2-3, with 13 bases matching TRBD2. Germline-derived CDR1 and CDR2 are WSHSY and SAAADI. J gave up 5 bases and V 4 bases, and 6 bases lay outside the gene matches. The CDR3 runs 16 residues. DNA for the CDR3: TGCGCCAGCAGTGTAGCGAGACTAGCGGGAGGAGATACGCAGTATTTT. Translation: CASSVARLAGGDTQYF.

The chain uses TRBV6-6 and TRBJ2-7; 9 nucleotides line up with TRBD1. This CDR3 is 16 amino acids long. CDR1 MNHNY and CDR2 SVGAGI come from the germline V gene (reference sequence). The V gene end was trimmed by 6 bases and the J gene end by 0 bases; junction bases not matched to a gene: 9. The CDR3 nucleotides are TGTGCCAGCAGAAACGCCGGGACAGGGAACTCCTACGAGCAGTACTTC. This gives the protein CASRNAGTGNSYEQYF.

The chain joins TRBV5-1 to TRBJ2-2; TRBD2 agrees at 8 bases. This CDR3 spans 16 amino acids. Losses at the gene ends were 1 base for V and 3 bases for J; bases not matched to a gene: 5. Germline CDR1 reads SGHRS; CDR2 reads YFSETQ. The CDR3 loop is CASSLLAGIYTGELFF. DNA for the CDR3: TGCGCCAGCAGCTTGTTAGCGGGAATCTACACCGGGGAGCTGTTTTTT.

This clone has only one observation. The gene calls are TRBV19 and TRBJ2-7; TRBD1 matches at 8 bases. The CDR3 runs 15 residues. The germline V gene encodes CDR1 LNHDA and CDR2 SQIVND (reference sequence). J was trimmed by 1 base and V by 4 bases; bases with no gene match: 6. CDR3 nucleotide sequence: TGTGCCAGTAGTACGTCAGGGGGCCGTTCCTACGAGCAGTACTTC. Its protein product is CASSTSGGRSYEQYF.

This clone was picked up one time. The chain has TRBV5-6 and TRBJ1-2; D is unresolved. From germline, CDR1 is SGHDT and CDR2 YYEEEE. CDR3 length: 13 amino acids. Trimming pared 2 bases from V and 6 bases from J, leaving 11 bases between. The CDR3 coding sequence is TGTGCCAGCAGCTTTGAGACGAGGGATGGCTACACCTTC. Translating it yields CASSFETRDGYTF. Combining the CDR3 with reference TRBV5-6 and TRBJ1-2 gives the whole variable domain DAGVTQSPTHLIKTRGQQVTLRCSPKSGHDTVSWYQQALGQGPQFIFQYYEEEERQRGNFPDRFSGHQFPNYSSELNVNALLLGDSALYLCASSFETRDGYTFGSGTRLTVV.

This clone was seen a single time. The chain is built from TRBV4-2 and TRBJ1-2; 9 bases match TRBD1. The junction had 4 bases not matched to a gene; V was cut back by 0 bases and J by 2 bases. Germline CDR1 LGHNA, CDR2 YNFKEQ. The CDR3 is made up of 16 amino acids. The CDR3 loop is CASSQDLGTGNYGYTF. In DNA, the CDR3 is TGTGCCAGCAGCCAAGACCTGGGGACAGGGAACTATGGCTACACCTTC.

The chain combines TRBV4-1 with TRBJ2-2, with 15 positions matching TRBD2. The CDR3 covers 21 residues. Unmatched junction bases numbered 16, after V lost 4 bases and J lost 4 bases. CDR1 is MGHRA and CDR2 is YSYEKL in the germline V gene. The CDR3 loop is CASSRTRPGLAGGTGTGELFF. The CDR3 bases are TGCGCCAGCAGCCGGACTCGACCGGGACTAGCGGGGGGCACGGGCACCGGGGAGCTGTTTTTT.

The chain links TRBV15 to TRBJ1-1; 8 bases are shared with TRBD1. There are 15 residues in the CDR3. Germline V gene lookup returns CDR1 LNHNV and CDR2 YYDKDF (reference sequence). The V segment lost 0 bases and the J segment 11 bases; nucleotides outside the gene matches: 11. CDR3 residues: CATSRDHDLRDRAFF. CDR3 coding DNA: TGTGCCACCAGCAGAGATCACGATCTCAGGGACAGGGCTTTCTTT.

The V and J genes are TRBV10-3 and TRBJ1-2; TRBD1 aligns across 8 bases. Germline V gene data show CDR1 as ENHRY and CDR2 as SYGVKD. The V gene end was trimmed by 6 bases and the J gene end by 0 bases; junction bases not matched to a gene: 12. This CDR3 has 17 residues. As DNA, the CDR3 is TGTGCCATCAGAGTCTCCGGGACAGGACTAGCTAACTATGGCTACACCTTC. As protein: CAIRVSGTGLANYGYTF.

The chain uses TRBV6-5 and TRBJ2-3, with D perhaps matching TRBD2 (6 bases). From germline, CDR1 is MNHEY and CDR2 SVGAGI. V was trimmed by 6 bases and J by 0 bases, leaving 13 bases between them. The length of the CDR3 is 15 residues. This CDR3 reads CASRTLGLSTDTQYF. DNA of the CDR3: TGTGCCAGCAGAACTTTGGGACTGAGCACAGATACGCAGTATTTT.

The chain combines TRBV3-1 (or the pseudogene TRBV3-2) with TRBJ1-1; D call uncertain. Germline V CDR1 and CDR2: LGHDT, YNNKEL (reference sequence). V was trimmed by 1 base and J by 4 bases, leaving 7 bases between them. The length of the CDR3 is 13 residues. The CDR3 DNA is TGTGCCAGCAGCCAAGGACTTAGCACTGAAGCTTTCTTT. Translating gives CASSQGLSTEAFF.

This clone was seen a few times. CDR3 DNA: TGTGCCAGCAGCCCAGGGAACCCGTTCAATGAGCAGTTCTTC. Translation gives CASSPGNPFNEQFF. The chain uses TRBV5-6 and TRBJ2-1; D is possibly TRBD1 (5 bases). The CDR3 contains 14 residues. Between the trimmed V and J ends, which lost 4 bases and 6 bases, there was a span of 14 bases. Germline values: CDR1 SGHDT, CDR2 YYEEEE.

This chain links TRBV18 with TRBJ1-2; the match to TRBD1 covers 8 bases. The CDR3 totals 15 residues. Germline-derived CDR1 and CDR2 are KGHSH and LQKENI. V was clipped by 0 bases and J by 6 bases; unmatched bases: 6. CDR3: CASSPPGQVRNGYTF. The CDR3 DNA sequence: TGTGCCAGCTCACCACCGGGACAGGTTCGGAATGGCTACACCTTC.

This chain uses TRBV5-1 with TRBJ1-2, with D unclear. Germline lookup yields CDR1 SGHRS and CDR2 YFSETQ. V was trimmed by 0 bases and J by 4 bases, leaving 13 bases between them. The CDR3 spans 15 residues. CDR3 sequence reads: CASSLEPDTAYGYTF. The CDR3 DNA is TGCGCCAGCAGCTTGGAACCAGACACGGCCTATGGCTACACCTTC. The variable domain in full, with the rest retrieved from reference TRBV5-1 and TRBJ1-2, is KAGVTQTPRYLIKTRGQQVTLSCSPISGHRSVSWYQQTPGQGLQFLFEYFSETQRNKGNFPGRFSGRQFSNSRSEMNVSTLELGDSALYLCASSLEPDTAYGYTFGSGTRLTVV.

The V gene is TRBV7-9, the J gene TRBJ1-1; weak D call: TRBD1 (6 bases). CDR3 length equals 13 residues. V dropped 4 bases and J dropped 5 bases, with 11 bases sitting between them. The V gene's germline CDR1 is SEHNR and CDR2 FQNEAQ (reference sequence). CDR3 bases: TGTGCCAGCAGCTCTGACAGGATTACTGAAGCTTTCTTT. This translates into CASSSDRITEAFF. Full variable domain (rest looked up from reference TRBV7-9 and TRBJ1-1): DTGVSQNPRHKITKRGQNVTFRCDPISEHNRLYWYRQTLGQGPEFLTYFQNEAQLEKSRLLSDRFSAERPKGSFSTLEIQRTEQGDSAMYLCASSSDRITEAFFGQGTRLTVV.